The clone carrying this TCR beta chain was seen a few times. The data stem from a study of response to subunit inactivated influenza vaccine. One entry per CDR3 protein, called by TCRdb with MiXCR from the RT-PCR reads. The sample has 500,000 to 600,000 distinct CDR3 sequences; more than 15% are singletons. Trimming pared 6 bases from V and 1 base from J, leaving 19 bases between. CDR1 MDHEN and CDR2 SYDVKM come from the germline V gene. CDR3 length: 16 amino acids. The chain is built from TRBV28 and TRBJ2-7; D remains unclear. The TCR was taken from a man aged 50 to 69 who received an inactivated influenza vaccine. The sample consisted of CD4+ T cells sorted from PBMCs, taken less than 25 months after vaccination. CDR3 loop: CASSRPPAFRSYEQYF. For the CDR3, the DNA is TGTGCCAGCAGCCGGCCACCGGCTTTCAGGTCCTACGAGCAGTACTTC.